This T cell receptor beta chain came from a study of beta chain features in type 1 diabetes. Study observations and caveats: People with Type 1 diabetes carried modestly yet significantly shorter TCRB CDR3s in all four CD4+ subsets. More deletions and fewer insertions at VDJ junctions were seen in type 1 diabetes patients. The similarity of naive, central memory and Treg TCRB repertoires appeared greater among patients than among healthy donors.

Every bit of the isolated RNA underwent reverse transcription, so sequencing read expressed TCRB transcripts. Stem cell-like memory T cell samples yielded 980,000 or so reads on average. The protocol was immunoSEQ multiplex PCR, while the TCRdb copy is restricted to in-frame clones and leaves out a portion. Seen here are roughly 14,000 clones, less than 80% observed once, and the top ten hold 0.45% to 0.6%. With regard to this clone: Its specificity is unknown.

The CDR3 is 15 amino acids. The V gene end was trimmed by 0 bases and the J gene end by 6 bases; junction bases not matched to a gene: 2. CDR1 is SGHAT and CDR2 is FQNNGV in the germline V gene. CD45RO/CCR7/CD25/CD127/CD95/CD27 separated CD4+ naive, central memory, regulatory and stem cell-like memory cells by sorting. This sequence originates from a woman aged 18-29 years with type 1 diabetes. The sequencing input was stem cell memory CD4+ T cells from blood. V usage is TRBV11-2 and J usage is TRBJ2-1, with 10 bases aligning to TRBD2. CDR3 in DNA: TGTGCCAGCAGCTTAGAGAGACTAGCGGGCAATGAGCAGTTCTTC. Protein sequence: CASSLERLAGNEQFF.